This TCR beta chain emerged from a study of radiation and T cells in renal cell carcinoma. The CDR3 consists of 12 residues. V was shortened by 0 bases and J by 6 bases, with 6 bases between the two germline ends. Per the germline V gene, CDR1 is MNHNY and CDR2 is SVGAGI (reference sequence). The time point was: baseline pretreatment blood. The treatment denotes: 15 Gy SBRT to primary tumor, nephrectomy 4 weeks later. TCRdb keeps only in-frame clones here, not all; method: immunoSEQ multiplex PCR. The data contain about 49,000 clones, 83% of them singletons. The TCR was taken from a woman between 70 and 85 years old with renal cell carcinoma. The V gene is TRBV6-6, the J gene TRBJ2-7, with D hard to call. Sequences were derived from blood, sampled from a patient whose treatment included radiotherapy and nephrectomy. The CDR3 region is CASSYSTVEQYF. The CDR3 region has the DNA TGTGCCAGCAGTTACTCCACAGTCGAGCAGTACTTC.